This TCR beta chain appears in the sequencing data of a study of blood T cell repertoires in COVID-19. Study overall: Acute and convalescent COVID-19 samples came from the United States, Italy and Spain. T cells, B-cell-depleted T cells, or PBMCs provided the cDNA or gDNA that served as material.

Germline CDR1 is SGHTA and CDR2 is FQGNSA. This CDR3 has 16 residues. The germline V and J ends were trimmed by 5 bases and 0 bases, with 17 bases remaining between them. How the authors handled the data: The assay estimated nucleated cells by amplifying reference gene primers. TCRdb's copy holds only in-frame clones and misses some; the assay was immunoSEQ multiplex PCR. The DNA gave D and trimming, while V, J and clone size come from that table. The sample holds approximately 170,000 clones, around 82% seen once. This receptor was taken from a woman at least 80 years old with acute or convalescent COVID-19. The sample comprised peripheral blood. This chain joins TRBV7-2 and TRBJ2-7; perhaps TRBD2 as D (5 bases). This chain's CDR3 is CASSPTGGRSSYEQYF. The CDR3 DNA reads TGTGCCAGCAGCCCCACCGGAGGAAGAAGCTCCTACGAGCAGTACTTC. The full variable domain, its missing parts supplied by reference TRBV7-2 and TRBJ2-7, is GAGVSQSPSNKVTEKGKDVELRCDPISGHTALYWYRQSLGQGLEFLIYFQGNSAPDKSGLPSDRFSAERTGGSVSTLTIQRTQQEDSAVYLCASSPTGGRSSYEQYFGPGTRLTVT.